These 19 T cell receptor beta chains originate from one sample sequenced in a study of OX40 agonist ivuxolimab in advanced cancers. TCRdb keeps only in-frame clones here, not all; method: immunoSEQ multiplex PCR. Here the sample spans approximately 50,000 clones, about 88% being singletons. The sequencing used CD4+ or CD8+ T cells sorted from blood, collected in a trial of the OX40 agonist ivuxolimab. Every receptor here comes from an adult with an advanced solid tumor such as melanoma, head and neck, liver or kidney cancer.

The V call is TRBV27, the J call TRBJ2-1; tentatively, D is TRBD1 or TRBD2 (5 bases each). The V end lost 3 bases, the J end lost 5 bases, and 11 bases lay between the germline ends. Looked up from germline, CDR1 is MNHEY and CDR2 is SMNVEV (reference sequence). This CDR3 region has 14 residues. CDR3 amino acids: CASSLGPRNNEQFF. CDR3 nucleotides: TGTGCCAGCAGTTTGGGACCACGGAACAATGAGCAGTTCTTC.

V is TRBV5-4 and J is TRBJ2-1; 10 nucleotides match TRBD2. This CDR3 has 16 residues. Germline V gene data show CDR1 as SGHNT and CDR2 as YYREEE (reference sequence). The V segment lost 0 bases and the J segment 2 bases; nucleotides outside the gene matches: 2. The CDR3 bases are TGTGCCAGCAGCTTGGCTAGCGGGAGAACCTACAATGAGCAGTTCTTC. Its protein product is CASSLASGRTYNEQFF.

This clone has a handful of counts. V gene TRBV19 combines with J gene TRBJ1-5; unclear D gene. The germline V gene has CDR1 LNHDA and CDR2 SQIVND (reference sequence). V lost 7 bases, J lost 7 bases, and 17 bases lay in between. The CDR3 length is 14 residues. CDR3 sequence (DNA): TGTGCCAGTAACACGGTCGGGGTGGGCCAGCCCCAGCATTTT. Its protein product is CASNTVGVGQPQHF. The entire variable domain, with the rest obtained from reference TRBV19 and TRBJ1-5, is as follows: DGGITQSPKYLFRKEGQNVTLSCEQNLNHDAMYWYRQDPGQGLRLIYYSQIVNDFQKGDIAEGYSVSREKKESFPLTVTSAQKNPTAFYLCASNTVGVGQPQHFGDGTRLSIL.

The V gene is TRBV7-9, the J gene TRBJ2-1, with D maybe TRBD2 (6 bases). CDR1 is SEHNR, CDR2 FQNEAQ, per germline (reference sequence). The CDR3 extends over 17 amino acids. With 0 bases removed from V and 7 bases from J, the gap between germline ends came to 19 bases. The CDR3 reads CASSLAGARLLANEQFF. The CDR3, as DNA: TGTGCCAGCAGCTTAGCAGGGGCCCGCCTTCTAGCGAATGAGCAGTTCTTC.

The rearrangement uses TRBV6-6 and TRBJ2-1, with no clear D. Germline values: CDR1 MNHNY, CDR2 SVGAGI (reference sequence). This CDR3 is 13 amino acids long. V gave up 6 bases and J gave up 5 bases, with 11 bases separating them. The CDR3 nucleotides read TGTGCCAGCAGCCTGGACGGAAACAATGAGCAGTTCTTC. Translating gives CASSLDGNNEQFF.

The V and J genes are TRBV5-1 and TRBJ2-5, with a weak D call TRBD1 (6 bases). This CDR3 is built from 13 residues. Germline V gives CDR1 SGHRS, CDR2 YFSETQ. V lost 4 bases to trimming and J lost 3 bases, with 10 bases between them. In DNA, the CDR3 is TGCGCCAGCAGCCTCCGGACAGAAGAGACCCAGTACTTC. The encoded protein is CASSLRTEETQYF.

In DNA, the CDR3 is TGTGCCAGCTGGCCAGGGACAGGGCCTGGCTACACCTTC. It is translated as CASWPGTGPGYTF. The chain recombines TRBV6-6 with TRBJ1-2, with 9 bases matching TRBD1. Germline V CDR1 and CDR2: MNHNY, SVGAGI (reference sequence). CDR3 length: 13 residues. V shed 8 bases and J 7 bases; nucleotides not matched to a gene: 8.

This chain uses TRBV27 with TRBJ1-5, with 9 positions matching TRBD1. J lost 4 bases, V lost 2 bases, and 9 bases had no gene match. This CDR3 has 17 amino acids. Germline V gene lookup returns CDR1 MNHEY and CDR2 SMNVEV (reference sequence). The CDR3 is CASSLKGTGWGNQPQHF. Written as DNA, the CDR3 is TGTGCCAGCAGTTTAAAGGGGACAGGGTGGGGAAATCAGCCCCAGCATTTT.

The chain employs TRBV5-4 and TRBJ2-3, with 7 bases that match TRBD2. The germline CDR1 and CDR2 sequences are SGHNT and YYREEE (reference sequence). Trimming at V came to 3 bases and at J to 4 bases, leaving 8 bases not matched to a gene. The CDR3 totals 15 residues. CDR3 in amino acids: CASSSVGRAADTQYF. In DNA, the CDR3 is TGTGCCAGCAGCTCCGTAGGGAGGGCCGCAGATACGCAGTATTTT.

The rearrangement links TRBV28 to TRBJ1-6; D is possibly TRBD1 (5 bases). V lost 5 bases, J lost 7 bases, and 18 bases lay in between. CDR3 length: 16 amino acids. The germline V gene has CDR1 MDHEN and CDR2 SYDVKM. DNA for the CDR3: TGTGCCAGCAGTCTCCTTACGGGACGGACGAATTCACCCCTCCACTTT. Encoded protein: CASSLLTGRTNSPLHF.

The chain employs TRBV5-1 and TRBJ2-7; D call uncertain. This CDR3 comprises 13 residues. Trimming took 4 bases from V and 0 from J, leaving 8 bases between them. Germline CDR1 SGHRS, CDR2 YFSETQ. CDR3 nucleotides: TGCGCCAGCAGCCCTGGGAACTCCTACGAGCAGTACTTC. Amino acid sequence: CASSPGNSYEQYF.

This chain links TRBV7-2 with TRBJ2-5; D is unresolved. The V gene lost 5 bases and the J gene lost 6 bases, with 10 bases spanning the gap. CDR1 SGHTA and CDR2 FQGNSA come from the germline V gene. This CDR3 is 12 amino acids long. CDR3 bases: TGTGCCAGCAGCCCCCAGGATCAGACCCAGTACTTC. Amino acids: CASSPQDQTQYF.

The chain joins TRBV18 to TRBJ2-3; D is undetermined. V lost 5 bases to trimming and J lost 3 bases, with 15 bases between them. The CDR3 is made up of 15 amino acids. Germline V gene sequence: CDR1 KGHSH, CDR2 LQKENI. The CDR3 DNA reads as TGTGCCAGCTCATATGACCAAAAGGAGACAGATACGCAGTATTTT. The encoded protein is CASSYDQKETDTQYF.

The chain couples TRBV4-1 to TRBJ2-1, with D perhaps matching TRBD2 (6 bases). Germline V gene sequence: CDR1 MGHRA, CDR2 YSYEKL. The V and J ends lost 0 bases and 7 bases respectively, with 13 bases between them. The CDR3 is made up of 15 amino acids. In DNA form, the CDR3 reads TGCGCCAGCAGCCAAGATACGGGAGTATTGAATGAGCAGTTCTTC. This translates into CASSQDTGVLNEQFF.

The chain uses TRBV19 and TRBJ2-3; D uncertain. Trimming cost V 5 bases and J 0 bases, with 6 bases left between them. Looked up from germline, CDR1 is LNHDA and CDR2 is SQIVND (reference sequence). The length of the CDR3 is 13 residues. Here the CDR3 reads CASSVTSTDTQYF. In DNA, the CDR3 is TGTGCCAGTAGTGTCACTAGCACAGATACGCAGTATTTT.

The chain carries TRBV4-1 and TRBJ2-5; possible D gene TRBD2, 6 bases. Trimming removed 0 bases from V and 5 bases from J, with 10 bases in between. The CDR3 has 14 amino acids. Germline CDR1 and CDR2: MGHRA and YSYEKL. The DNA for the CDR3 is TGCGCCAGCAGCCAAGAAGTCCGGGGGGAGACCCAGTACTTC. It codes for CASSQEVRGETQYF.

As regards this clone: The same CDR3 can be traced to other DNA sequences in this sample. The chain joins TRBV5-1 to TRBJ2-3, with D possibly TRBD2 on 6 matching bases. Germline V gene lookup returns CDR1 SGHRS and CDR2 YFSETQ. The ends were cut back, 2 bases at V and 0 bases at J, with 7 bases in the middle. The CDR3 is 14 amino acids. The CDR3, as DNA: TGCGCCAGCAGCTTAGGGACTAGCACAGATACGCAGTATTTT. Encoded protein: CASSLGTSTDTQYF.

As DNA, the CDR3 is TGTGCCAGCTCACAGGGACTCAATCAGCCCCAGCATTTT. This gives the protein CASSQGLNQPQHF. The chain couples TRBV18 to TRBJ1-5, with D perhaps matching TRBD1 (5 bases). V was cut by 4 bases and J by 3 bases, with 7 bases left in between. The CDR3 contains 13 residues. CDR1 and CDR2 (germline): KGHSH, LQKENI.

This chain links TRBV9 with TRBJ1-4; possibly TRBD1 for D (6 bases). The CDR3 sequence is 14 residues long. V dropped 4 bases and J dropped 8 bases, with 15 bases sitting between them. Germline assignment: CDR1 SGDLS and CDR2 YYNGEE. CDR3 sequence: CASSKTGMGEKLFF. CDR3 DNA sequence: TGTGCCAGCAGCAAAACAGGGATGGGCGAAAAACTGTTTTTT.